A single sample gave rise to the 7 T cell receptor beta chains below, sequenced in a study of cytomegalovirus exposure and HLA in healthy donors. The study ran its PCR with 60 Vbeta and 13 Jbeta primers. Generated by immunoSEQ multiplex PCR, the TCRdb table keeps only in-frame clones and is missing some. The sample contains tens of thousands of clones, about four fifths of which appear only once. Sequenced sample: PBMCs. These receptors came from a man aged 18 to 30 in good health and CMV-seropositive.

This clone turned up a few times. The chain joins TRBV13 to TRBJ1-4; 9 bases line up with TRBD1. The CDR3 is 15 amino acids. The germline V gene has CDR1 PRHDT and CDR2 FYEKMQ (reference sequence). V shed 3 bases, J shed 8 bases, and the junction held 7 bases outside the gene matches. CDR3: CASSLRTGEYEKLFF. DNA for the CDR3: TGTGCCAGCAGCTTGAGGACAGGGGAGTACGAAAAACTGTTTTTT.

The chain is built from TRBV7-9 and TRBJ2-3; D is perhaps TRBD2 (7 bases). Trimming pared 1 base from V and 4 bases from J, leaving 12 bases between. Germline V gene sequence: CDR1 SEHNR, CDR2 FQNEAQ (reference sequence). The CDR3 spans 15 residues. In DNA form, the CDR3 reads TGTGCCAGCAGCTTAGGGGAAGGGGGGGCAGATACGCAGTATTTT. It translates to CASSLGEGGADTQYF.

The chain couples TRBV29-1 to TRBJ2-5; 8 nucleotides line up with TRBD2. Germline V lookup: CDR1 SQVTM, CDR2 ANQGSEA. The J segment lost 5 bases and the V segment lost 4 bases, leaving 6 bases of the junction unmatched. The CDR3 has 13 amino acids. CDR3 bases: TGCAGCGTTGGTCTAGCGGGTGGGGAGACCCAGTACTTC. Translated: CSVGLAGGETQYF.

The CDR3 is CASRGQGGHEQYF. DNA for the CDR3: TGTGCCAGCAGGGGACAGGGAGGCCACGAGCAGTACTTC. The V gene is TRBV25-1, the J gene TRBJ2-7, with 9 bases lining up with TRBD1. This CDR3 has 13 amino acids. J gave up 5 bases and V 6 bases, and 5 bases lay outside the gene matches. Germline V gene data show CDR1 as MGHDK and CDR2 as SYGVNS.

This clone showed up just once. This chain joins TRBV6-5 and TRBJ1-5; TRBD1 might be the D (5 bases). The CDR3 spans 15 residues. Trimming stripped 0 bases from V and 5 bases from J, with 11 bases between. Germline V gene lookup returns CDR1 MNHEY and CDR2 SVGAGI. The CDR3 is CASSYSYRGDQPQHF. In nucleotides, the CDR3 is TGTGCCAGCAGTTACTCGTATCGGGGGGATCAGCCCCAGCATTTT.

The J gene is TRBJ1-2, the V gene TRBV2; 7 bases align to TRBD1. The CDR3 is made up of 11 amino acids. V was pared by 8 bases and J by 8 bases, with 5 bases of the junction left unmatched. CDR1 is SNHLY and CDR2 is FYNNEI in the germline V gene. This CDR3 reads CASGRQGGYTF. The CDR3 region has the DNA TGTGCCAGCGGAAGACAGGGAGGCTACACCTTC.

The genes are TRBV14 and TRBJ1-5; D perhaps matches TRBD1 (6 bases). The CDR3 is made up of 13 amino acids. The ends were cut back, 1 base at V and 7 bases at J, with 8 bases in the middle. Germline-derived CDR1 and CDR2 are SGHDN and FVKESK. In nucleotides, the CDR3 is TGTGCCAGCAGCCAAGGGGGACAACAGCCCCAGCATTTT. Its protein is CASSQGGQQPQHF. Filled out from reference TRBV14 and TRBJ1-5, the complete variable domain reads EAGVTQFPSHSVIEKGQTVTLRCDPISGHDNLYWYRRVMGKEIKFLLHFVKESKQDESGMPNNRFLAERTGGTYSTLKVQPAELEDSGVYFCASSQGGQQPQHFGDGTRLSIL.